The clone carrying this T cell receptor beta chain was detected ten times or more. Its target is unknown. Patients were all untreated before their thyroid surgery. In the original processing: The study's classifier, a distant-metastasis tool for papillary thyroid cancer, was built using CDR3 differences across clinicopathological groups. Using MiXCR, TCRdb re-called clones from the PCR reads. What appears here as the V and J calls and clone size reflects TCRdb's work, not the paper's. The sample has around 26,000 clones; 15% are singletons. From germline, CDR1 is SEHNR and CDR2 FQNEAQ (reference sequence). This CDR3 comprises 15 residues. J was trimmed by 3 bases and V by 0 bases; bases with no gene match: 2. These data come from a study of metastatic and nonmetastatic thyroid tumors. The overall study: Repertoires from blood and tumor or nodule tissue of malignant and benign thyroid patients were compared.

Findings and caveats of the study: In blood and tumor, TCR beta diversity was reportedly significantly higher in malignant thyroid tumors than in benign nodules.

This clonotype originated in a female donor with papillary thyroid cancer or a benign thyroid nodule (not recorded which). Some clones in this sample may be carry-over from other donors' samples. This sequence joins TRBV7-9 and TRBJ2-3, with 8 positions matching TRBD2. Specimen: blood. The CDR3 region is CASSLASGRTDTQYF. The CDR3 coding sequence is TGTGCCAGCAGCTTAGCCAGCGGGAGAACAGATACGCAGTATTTT. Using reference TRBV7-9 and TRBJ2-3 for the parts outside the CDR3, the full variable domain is DTGVSQNPRHKITKRGQNVTFRCDPISEHNRLYWYRQTLGQGPEFLTYFQNEAQLEKSRLLSDRFSAERPKGSFSTLEIQRTEQGDSAMYLCASSLASGRTDTQYFGPGTRLTVL.